These 12 T cell receptor beta chains were sequenced from one sample in a study of cytomegalovirus exposure and HLA in healthy donors. The primer mix had 60 Vbeta and 13 Jbeta primers. The protocol was immunoSEQ multiplex PCR, while the TCRdb copy is restricted to in-frame clones and leaves out a portion. Among some 140,000 clones listed, 60% to 75% were seen once. What was sequenced was PBMCs. These receptors originate from a man between 18 and 29 years old in good health and CMV-seronegative.

V usage is TRBV28 and J usage is TRBJ1-1; TRBD1 matches at 8 bases. CDR1 is MDHEN and CDR2 is SYDVKM in the germline V gene. This CDR3 has 15 amino acids. V lost 6 bases, J lost 0 bases, and 6 bases stayed unmatched. CDR3 DNA: TGTGCCAGCAGACCTTTACAGGGGGTGAACACTGAAGCTTTCTTT. Amino acids: CASRPLQGVNTEAFF. Full variable domain (outside the CDR3, taken from reference TRBV28 and TRBJ1-1): DVKVTQSSRYLVKRTGEKVFLECVQDMDHENMFWYRQDPGLGLRLIYFSYDVKMKEKGDIPEGYSVSREKKERFSLILESASTNQTSMYLCASRPLQGVNTEAFFGQGTRLTVV.

This clone has a single count. The chain combines TRBV4-1 with TRBJ2-5, with TRBD2 matching over 13 bases. The germline V gene encodes CDR1 MGHRA and CDR2 YSYEKL. V trimming: 1 base; J trimming: 0 bases; junction bases outside the gene matches: 5. The CDR3 consists of 18 residues. The CDR3: CASSQVETSGGNQETQYF. Here the CDR3 DNA reads TGCGCCAGCAGCCAAGTCGAGACTAGCGGGGGGAACCAAGAGACCCAGTACTTC.

J is TRBJ1-1 and V is TRBV5-1, with D tentatively TRBD1 (5 bases). Looked up from germline, CDR1 is SGHRS and CDR2 is YFSETQ. V was shortened by 2 bases and J by 4 bases, with 12 bases between the two germline ends. This CDR3 has 14 residues. For the CDR3, the DNA is TGCGCCAGCAGCTTTTTCGGGGGGGGCACTGAAGCTTTCTTT. Translated, it gives CASSFFGGGTEAFF.

The chain recombines TRBV28 with TRBJ1-6, with 9 bases matching TRBD1. V lost 6 bases to trimming and J lost 4 bases; unmatched junction nucleotides: 7. The CDR3 contains 16 residues. CDR1 is MDHEN and CDR2 is SYDVKM in the germline V gene. The CDR3, as DNA: TGTGCCAGCAGCCCATCGGACAGGGGATATAATTCACCCCTCCACTTT. It encodes CASSPSDRGYNSPLHF.

The rearrangement joins TRBV2 to TRBJ2-3; 8 positions match TRBD1. This CDR3 spans 15 amino acids. The junction had 6 bases not matched to a gene; V was cut back by 5 bases and J by 2 bases. Germline V lookup: CDR1 SNHLY, CDR2 FYNNEI. Written as DNA, the CDR3 is TGTGCCAGCAGTCATCCGGGACAGGCCACAGATACGCAGTATTTT. This encodes CASSHPGQATDTQYF. The entire variable domain, with the rest obtained from reference TRBV2 and TRBJ2-3, is as follows: EPEVTQTPSHQVTQMGQEVILRCVPISNHLYFYWYRQILGQKVEFLVSFYNNEISEKSEIFDDQFSVERPDGSNFTLKIRSTKLEDSAMYFCASSHPGQATDTQYFGPGTRLTVL.

Points on this clone: The junction does not match germline at one end; this may be a read error. The rearrangement uses TRBV6-1 and TRBJ2-6; D possibly corresponds to TRBD2 (6 bases). CDR1 and CDR2 (germline): MNHNS, SASEGT. This CDR3 contains 16 residues. CDR3 sequence reads: CASSESPGTGANGLTF. CDR3 nucleotide sequence: TGTGCCAGCAGTGAAAGTCCGGGGACTGGGGCCAACGGCCTGACTTTC.

This clone was picked up a small number of times. V usage is TRBV7-3 and J usage is TRBJ2-6; the match to TRBD2 covers 9 bases. Trimming took 5 bases from V and 0 from J; bases not matched to a gene: 11. CDR1 is SGHTA and CDR2 is FQGTGA in the germline V gene. The CDR3 contains 19 residues. In nucleotides, the CDR3 is TGTGCCAGCAGCCTCCTTCCAATAGCGGGGGTCTCTGGGGCCAACGTCCTGACTTTC. Amino acid sequence: CASSLLPIAGVSGANVLTF.

This clone turned up a few times. The chain employs TRBV5-4 and TRBJ2-5, with a possible D match to TRBD2 (6 bases). This CDR3 spans 14 amino acids. CDR1 is SGHNT and CDR2 is YYREEE in the germline V gene (reference sequence). Trimming left V 0 bases short and J 3 bases short, with 9 bases between. The CDR3 DNA sequence: TGTGCCAGCAGCTTGGCGCGGGGAGAAGAGACCCAGTACTTC. This sequence encodes CASSLARGEETQYF.

This clone was picked up a small number of times. The chain carries TRBV5-1 and TRBJ1-1, with 7 bases identical to TRBD1. The junction had 12 bases not matched to a gene; V was cut back by 4 bases and J by 6 bases. The CDR3 runs to 15 residues. Germline V gives CDR1 SGHRS, CDR2 YFSETQ. The CDR3 DNA is TGCGCCAGCAGCCCGACCGGGACAGAAGTTTCTGAAGCTTTCTTT. This translates into CASSPTGTEVSEAFF.

This clone was seen once. The chain uses TRBV10-2 and TRBJ2-1; TRBD2 matches at 8 bases. CDR1 is WSHSY, CDR2 SAAADI, per germline. The V segment lost 2 bases and the J segment 3 bases; nucleotides outside the gene matches: 6. The CDR3 contains 16 residues. The CDR3 is CASSEERGPLYNEQFF. DNA for the CDR3: TGCGCCAGCAGTGAGGAGCGGGGGCCTCTCTACAATGAGCAGTTCTTC.

The rearrangement links TRBV7-9 to TRBJ1-2; D gene unclear. Trimming removed 3 bases at V and 2 bases at J, with 13 bases between. The CDR3 totals 15 residues. Germline assignment: CDR1 SEHNR and CDR2 FQNEAQ (reference sequence). This CDR3 is CASSLGAKANYGYTF. The CDR3 coding sequence is TGTGCCAGCAGCTTGGGAGCAAAGGCGAACTATGGCTACACCTTC.

The chain employs TRBV27 and TRBJ2-3; no firm D call. The V gene's germline CDR1 is MNHEY and CDR2 SMNVEV (reference sequence). Between the trimmed V and J ends, which lost 5 bases and 4 bases, there was a span of 7 bases. The CDR3 covers 12 residues. This CDR3 reads CASSPQADTQYF. In DNA, the CDR3 is TGTGCCAGCAGTCCTCAGGCAGATACGCAGTATTTT.